This TCR beta chain was sequenced during a study of lymphopenia after photon versus proton radiotherapy. With 4 bases removed from V and 2 bases from J, the gap between germline ends came to 11 bases. The CDR3 is 14 amino acids. The V gene's germline CDR1 is WNHNN and CDR2 SYGVQD (reference sequence). TCRdb keeps only in-frame clones here, not all; method: immunoSEQ multiplex PCR. The sample holds approximately 24,000 clones, approximately 90% seen once. This chain connects TRBV10-1 to TRBJ1-1; D gene uncertain. This clonotype originated in a man aged 45-65 years with gastric cancer. This specimen consisted of peripheral blood, obtained from a patient treated with photon-based radiotherapy. Here the CDR3 reads CASSGGSQNTEAFF. For the CDR3, the DNA is TGCGCCAGCAGTGGGGGATCTCAAAACACTGAAGCTTTCTTT.